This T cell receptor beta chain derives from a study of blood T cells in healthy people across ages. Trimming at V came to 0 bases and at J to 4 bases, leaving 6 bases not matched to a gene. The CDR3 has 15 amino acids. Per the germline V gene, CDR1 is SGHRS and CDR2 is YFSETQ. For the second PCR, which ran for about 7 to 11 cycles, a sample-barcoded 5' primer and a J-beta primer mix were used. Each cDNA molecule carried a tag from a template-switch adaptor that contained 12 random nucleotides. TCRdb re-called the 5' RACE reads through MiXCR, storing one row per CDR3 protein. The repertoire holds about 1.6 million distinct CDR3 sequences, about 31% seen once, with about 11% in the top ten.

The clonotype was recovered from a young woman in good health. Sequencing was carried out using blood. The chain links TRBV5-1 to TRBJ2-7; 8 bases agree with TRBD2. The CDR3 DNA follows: TGCGCCAGCAGCTTGGATCCGGGGGGGCTATACGAGCAGTACTTC. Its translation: CASSLDPGGLYEQYF.